One and the same sample provided the 8 T cell receptor beta chains below, sequenced in a study of T cells in Graves' hyperthyroidism and ophthalmopathy. Amplification of TCR beta CDR3 regions used RNA as the template. During a first-round RT-PCR of the TCR CDR3, the HTBI primer set was used. TCRdb re-analysed the multiplex PCR reads in MiXCR, keeping a single row per CDR3 protein. The data show about 420,000 distinct CDR3 sequences, with roughly 13% seen just once and 5.3% held by the top ten. Specimen: blood. These receptors all stem from a woman under 30 with Graves' hyperthyroidism.

This clonotype showed up many times. This sequence joins TRBV2 and TRBJ2-3, with no clear D. The V end lost 7 bases, the J end lost 5 bases, and 7 bases lay between the germline ends. This CDR3 is built from 11 residues. Per the germline V gene, CDR1 is SNHLY and CDR2 is FYNNEI. The CDR3, as DNA: TGTGCCAGCACCCCGGGAGATACGCAGTATTTT. Translated, it gives CASTPGDTQYF. Using reference TRBV2 and TRBJ2-3 for the parts outside the CDR3, the full variable domain is EPEVTQTPSHQVTQMGQEVILRCVPISNHLYFYWYRQILGQKVEFLVSFYNNEISEKSEIFDDQFSVERPDGSNFTLKIRSTKLEDSAMYFCASTPGDTQYFGPGTRLTVL.

The chain carries TRBV20-1 and TRBJ2-1, with D possibly matching TRBD1 (6 bases). V shed 6 bases and J shed 8 bases, with 23 bases lying between them. This CDR3 has 15 amino acids. The V gene's germline CDR1 is DFQATT and CDR2 SNEGSKA (reference sequence). The CDR3, as DNA: TGCAGTGCCCCCCGGTCCGGGACAACTAGGGATGAGCAGTTCTTC. It translates to CSAPRSGTTRDEQFF.

This clonotype was detected many times. V is TRBV20-1 and J is TRBJ2-1; a weak D match, TRBD2 (5 bases). Trimming stripped 6 bases from V and 6 bases from J, with 18 bases between. CDR3 length equals 14 residues. Per the germline V gene, CDR1 is DFQATT and CDR2 is SNEGSKA (reference sequence). Written as DNA, the CDR3 is TGCAGTGCCCCGTACGAAGGGAGTTCCAATGAGCAGTTCTTC. Its protein is CSAPYEGSSNEQFF.

This clonotype was observed many times. This chain links TRBV15 with TRBJ1-5, with 7 nucleotides matching TRBD1. This CDR3 has 19 amino acids. V was pared by 1 base and J by 4 bases, with 16 bases of the junction left unmatched. Germline-derived CDR1 and CDR2 are LNHNV and YYDKDF (reference sequence). The CDR3 loop reads CATSRVIGQEERRNQPQHF. The CDR3 DNA sequence: TGTGCCACCAGCAGAGTTATCGGACAGGAAGAGAGGAGAAATCAGCCCCAGCATTTT.

This clonotype was observed a handful of times. The genes are TRBV5-1 and TRBJ2-3; D gene unclear. The CDR3 runs 15 residues. Trimming cost V 4 bases and J 1 base, with 13 bases left between them. Germline lookup yields CDR1 SGHRS and CDR2 YFSETQ. The CDR3 loop is CASSGSAHRTDTQYF. CDR3 bases: TGCGCCAGCAGCGGCTCCGCGCACCGCACAGATACGCAGTATTTT.

There are many counts of this clonotype. J is TRBJ2-3 and V is TRBV7-9; 11 bases line up with TRBD2. Germline-derived CDR1 and CDR2 are SEHNR and FQNEAQ (reference sequence). V shed 2 bases, J shed 3 bases, and the junction held 7 bases outside the gene matches. CDR3 length: 17 residues. CDR3 coding DNA: TGTGCCAGCAGCTTATGGTTACTAGCGGGAGAAACAGATACGCAGTATTTT. It is translated as CASSLWLLAGETDTQYF. Supplemented by reference TRBV7-9 and TRBJ2-3, the full variable domain reads DTGVSQNPRHKITKRGQNVTFRCDPISEHNRLYWYRQTLGQGPEFLTYFQNEAQLEKSRLLSDRFSAERPKGSFSTLEIQRTEQGDSAMYLCASSLWLLAGETDTQYFGPGTRLTVL.

The chain has TRBV14 and TRBJ2-5; D gene unclear. Germline V CDR1 and CDR2: SGHDN, FVKESK. The CDR3 totals 15 residues. V was cut by 5 bases and J by 2 bases, with 15 bases left in between. CDR3 DNA: TGTGCCAGCAGCTGGGCCCTCGGAAGGCAAGAGACCCAGTACTTC. It encodes CASSWALGRQETQYF.

About this clonotype itself: A clone one base away is much larger, so this may be a read error. No conserved phenylalanine or tryptophan ends this CDR3, so it is likely a read error. The chain recombines TRBV28 with TRBJ1-2; D ambiguous. Germline CDR1 reads MDHEN; CDR2 reads SYDVKM. V was cut by 5 bases and J by 6 bases, with 13 bases left in between. CDR3 size: 13 residues. The CDR3 loop is CASSRTLSHGYTL. Here the CDR3 DNA reads TGTGCCAGCAGTCGGACCCTATCTCATGGCTACACCCTC.